These 6 T cell receptor beta chains were all obtained from the same sample, sequenced in a study of T cell responses to AZD1222 COVID-19 vaccine (dated by TCRdb to the early 2020s). The sample's time point label, in plain terms: baseline before first vaccination. The library was generated by the immunoSEQ multiplex PCR assay. Not all clones reach the TCRdb copy of this immuneACCESS table, which keeps in-frame sequences only. Checked studies attribute under half of the gap to unresolved V genes and leave the rest unexplained. The sample profile shows around 120,000 clones; more than 75% of them were found once. Just under 10% of the sample lies in the top ten. This material consisted of peripheral blood, taken on day 0 of AZD1222 vaccination. The source of these receptors is an adult in good health.

Here the CDR3 reads CASSVDTPSQGAYEQYF. CDR3 bases: TGTGCCAGCAGCGTAGATACACCCTCCCAGGGGGCCTACGAGCAGTACTTC. This chain uses TRBV9 with TRBJ2-7, with 7 bases identical to TRBD1. The CDR3 totals 17 residues. In germline, CDR1 is SGDLS, CDR2 YYNGEE. V lost 0 bases and J lost 2; bases outside the gene matches: 11.

This chain joins TRBV15 and TRBJ1-1; D may be TRBD1 (5 bases). Trimming removed 5 bases at V and 2 bases at J, with 15 bases between. Germline loops: CDR1 LNHNV, CDR2 YYDKDF (reference sequence). CDR3 length equals 15 residues. CDR3 protein: CATSGTPGPNTEAFF. DNA for the CDR3: TGTGCCACCAGCGGGACCCCGGGGCCCAACACTGAAGCTTTCTTT.

This clone was seen a single time. J is TRBJ2-3 and V is TRBV7-2; the match to TRBD1 covers 7 bases. The germline V gene has CDR1 SGHTA and CDR2 FQGNSA. There are 16 residues in the CDR3. Germline trimming cut 1 base from V and 2 bases from J; bases unmatched to any gene: 6. This CDR3 reads CASSLDGTALTDTQYF. CDR3 DNA sequence: TGTGCCAGCAGCTTAGATGGGACAGCCCTCACAGATACGCAGTATTTT.

V usage is TRBV9 and J usage is TRBJ2-1; TRBD2 matches at 9 bases. The V gene's germline CDR1 is SGDLS and CDR2 YYNGEE. CDR3 length equals 16 residues. J gave up 7 bases and V 3 bases, and 11 bases lay outside the gene matches. CDR3 region: CASSAGMAGGQNEQFF. In nucleotides, the CDR3 is TGTGCCAGCAGCGCGGGTATGGCGGGGGGGCAGAATGAGCAGTTCTTC.

The rearrangement joins TRBV19 to TRBJ2-3; 7 bases line up with TRBD1. The junction had 10 bases not matched to a gene; V was cut back by 5 bases and J by 5 bases. Germline-derived CDR1 and CDR2 are LNHDA and SQIVND (reference sequence). The CDR3 is made up of 15 amino acids. Here the CDR3 reads CASSVRQGLGDTQYF. The CDR3 DNA is TGTGCCAGTAGTGTAAGACAGGGTCTAGGAGATACGCAGTATTTT.

Only a few counts were recorded for this clone. CDR3 nucleotide sequence: TGTGCCAGCAGTCCGGGACAGGGGCCCCCCAATGAGCAGTTCTTC. Translating gives CASSPGQGPPNEQFF. The rearrangement uses TRBV27 and TRBJ2-1, with TRBD1 identical over 10 bases. CDR1 MNHEY and CDR2 SMNVEV come from the germline V gene (reference sequence). The V segment lost 5 bases and the J segment 6 bases; nucleotides outside the gene matches: 7. The CDR3 sequence is 15 residues long.